This T cell receptor (beta chain) was sequenced in a study of monozygotic twins with cystic fibrosis. The CDR3 runs to 12 residues. V lost 5 bases and J 7 bases, leaving 9 bases between the germline ends. The V gene's germline CDR1 is SEHNR and CDR2 FQNEAQ (reference sequence). Method: immunoSEQ multiplex PCR; TCRdb's copy keeps in-frame clones and lacks some. The sample records 11,000 or so clones, over 95% being singletons. Sequenced input: blood. The chain carries TRBV7-9 and TRBJ2-1; D remains unclear. The TCR comes from a boy aged 10-17 years with cystic fibrosis. The CDR3 nucleotides are TGTGCCAGCAGCCACATCTGGAATGAGCAGTTCTTC. It translates to CASSHIWNEQFF.